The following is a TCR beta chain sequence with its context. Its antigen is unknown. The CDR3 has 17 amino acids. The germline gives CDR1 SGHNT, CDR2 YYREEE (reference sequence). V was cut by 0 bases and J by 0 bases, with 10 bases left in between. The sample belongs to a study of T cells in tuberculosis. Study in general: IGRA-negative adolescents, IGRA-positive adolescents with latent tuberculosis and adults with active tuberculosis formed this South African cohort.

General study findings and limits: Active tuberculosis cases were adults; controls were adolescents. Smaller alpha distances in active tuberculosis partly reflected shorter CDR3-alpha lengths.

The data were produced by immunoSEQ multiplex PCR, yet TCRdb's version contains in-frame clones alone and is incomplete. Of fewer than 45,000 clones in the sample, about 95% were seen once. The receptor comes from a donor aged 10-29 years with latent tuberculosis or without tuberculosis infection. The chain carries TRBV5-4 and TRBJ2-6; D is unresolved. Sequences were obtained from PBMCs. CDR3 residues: CASSLDLLRSGANVLTF. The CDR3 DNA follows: TGTGCCAGCAGCTTGGATCTCTTGCGCTCTGGGGCCAACGTCCTGACTTTC.